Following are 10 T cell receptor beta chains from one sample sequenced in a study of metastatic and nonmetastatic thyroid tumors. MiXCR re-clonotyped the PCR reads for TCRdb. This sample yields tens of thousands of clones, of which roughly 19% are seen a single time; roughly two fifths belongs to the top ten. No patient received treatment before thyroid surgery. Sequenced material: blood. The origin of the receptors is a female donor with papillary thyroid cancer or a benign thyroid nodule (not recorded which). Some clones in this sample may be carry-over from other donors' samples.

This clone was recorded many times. The CDR3 DNA is TGTGCCAGCAGCTTTAGACAGGACTCCTACGAGCAGTACTTC. It codes for CASSFRQDSYEQYF. This chain uses TRBV5-4 with TRBJ2-7; D possibly corresponds to TRBD1 (6 bases). The CDR3 runs to 14 residues. Per germline, CDR1 SGHNT and CDR2 YYREEE (reference sequence). V gave up 2 bases and J gave up 0 bases, with 9 bases separating them.

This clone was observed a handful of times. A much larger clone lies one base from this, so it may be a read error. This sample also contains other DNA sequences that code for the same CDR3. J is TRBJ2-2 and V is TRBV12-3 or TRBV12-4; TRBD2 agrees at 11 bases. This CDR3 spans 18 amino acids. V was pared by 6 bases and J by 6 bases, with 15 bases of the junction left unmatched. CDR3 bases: TGTGCCAGCAGACCCGGGACTAGCGGCGGGGCTAGGTCCGGGGAGCTGTTTTTT. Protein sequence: CASRPGTSGGARSGELFF.

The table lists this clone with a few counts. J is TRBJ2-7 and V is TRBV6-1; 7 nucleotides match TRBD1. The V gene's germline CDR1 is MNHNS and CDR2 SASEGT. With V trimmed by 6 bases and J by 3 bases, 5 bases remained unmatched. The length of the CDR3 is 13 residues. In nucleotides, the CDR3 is TGTGCCAGCAGCTCCGGGACAGACTACGAGCAGTACTTC. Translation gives CASSSGTDYEQYF.

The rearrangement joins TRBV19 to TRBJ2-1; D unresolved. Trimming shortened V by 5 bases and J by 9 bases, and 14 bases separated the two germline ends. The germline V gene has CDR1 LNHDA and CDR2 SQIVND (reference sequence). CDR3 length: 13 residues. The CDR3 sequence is CASSDQSRREQFF. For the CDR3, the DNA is TGTGCCAGTAGTGACCAATCGAGGCGTGAGCAGTTCTTC. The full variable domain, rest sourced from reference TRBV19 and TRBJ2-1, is DGGITQSPKYLFRKEGQNVTLSCEQNLNHDAMYWYRQDPGQGLRLIYYSQIVNDFQKGDIAEGYSVSREKKESFPLTVTSAQKNPTAFYLCASSDQSRREQFFGPGTRLTVL.

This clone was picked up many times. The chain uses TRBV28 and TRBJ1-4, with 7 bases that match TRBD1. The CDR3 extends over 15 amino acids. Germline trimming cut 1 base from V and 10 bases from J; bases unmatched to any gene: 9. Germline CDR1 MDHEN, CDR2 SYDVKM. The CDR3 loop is CASSLSGVGGGKLFF. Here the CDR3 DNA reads TGTGCCAGCAGTTTATCAGGGGTAGGGGGCGGAAAACTGTTTTTT.

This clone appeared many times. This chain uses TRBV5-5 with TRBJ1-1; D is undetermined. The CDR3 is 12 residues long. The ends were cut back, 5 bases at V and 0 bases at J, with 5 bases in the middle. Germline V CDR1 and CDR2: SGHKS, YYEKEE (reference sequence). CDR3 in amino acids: CASSQMNTEAFF. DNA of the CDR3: TGTGCCAGCAGTCAAATGAACACTGAAGCTTTCTTT.

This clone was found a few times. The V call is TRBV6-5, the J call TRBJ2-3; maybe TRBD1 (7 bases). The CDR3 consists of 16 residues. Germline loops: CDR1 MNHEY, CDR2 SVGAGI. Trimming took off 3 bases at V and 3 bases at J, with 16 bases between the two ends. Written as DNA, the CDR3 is TGTGCCAGCAGTTATCGGGCAGGGGGGAGGACAGATACGCAGTATTTT. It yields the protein CASSYRAGGRTDTQYF.

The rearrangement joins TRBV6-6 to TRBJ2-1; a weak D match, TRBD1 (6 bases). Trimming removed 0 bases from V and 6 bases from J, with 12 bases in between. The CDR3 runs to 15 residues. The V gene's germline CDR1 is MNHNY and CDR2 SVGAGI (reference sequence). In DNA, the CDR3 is TGTGCCAGCAGTTACTCGTGGGGGCCAGGCAATGAGCAGTTCTTC. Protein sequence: CASSYSWGPGNEQFF.

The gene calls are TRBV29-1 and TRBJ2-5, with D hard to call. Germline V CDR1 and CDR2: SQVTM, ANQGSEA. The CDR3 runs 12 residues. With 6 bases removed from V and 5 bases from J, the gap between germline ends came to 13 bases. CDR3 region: CSVGLSGETQYF. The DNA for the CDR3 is TGCAGCGTCGGCCTTTCGGGCGAGACCCAGTACTTC. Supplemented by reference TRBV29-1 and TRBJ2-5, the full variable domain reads SAVISQKPSRDICQRGTSLTIQCQVDSQVTMMFWYRQQPGQSLTLIATANQGSEATYESGFVIDKFPISRPNLTFSTLTVSNMSPEDSSIYLCSVGLSGETQYFGPGTRLLVL.

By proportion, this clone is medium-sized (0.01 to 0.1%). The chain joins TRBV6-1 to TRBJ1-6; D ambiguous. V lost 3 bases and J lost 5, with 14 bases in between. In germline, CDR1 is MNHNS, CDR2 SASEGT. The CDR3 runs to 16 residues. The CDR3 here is CASSDYWERNNSPLHF. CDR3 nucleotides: TGTGCCAGCAGTGATTACTGGGAGAGGAATAATTCACCCCTCCACTTT.